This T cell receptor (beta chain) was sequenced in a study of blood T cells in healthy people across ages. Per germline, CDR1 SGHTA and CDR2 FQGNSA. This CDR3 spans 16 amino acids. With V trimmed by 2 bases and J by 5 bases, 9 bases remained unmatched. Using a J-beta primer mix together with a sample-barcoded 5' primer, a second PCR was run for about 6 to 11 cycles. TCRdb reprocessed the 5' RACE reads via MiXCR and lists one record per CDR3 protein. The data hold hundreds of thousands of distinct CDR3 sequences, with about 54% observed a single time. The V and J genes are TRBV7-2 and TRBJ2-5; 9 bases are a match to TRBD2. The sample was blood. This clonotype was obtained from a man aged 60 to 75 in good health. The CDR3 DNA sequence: TGTGCCAGCAGCTTAAGTGGCGGGGGGGCGGTGGAGACCCAGTACTTC. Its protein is CASSLSGGGAVETQYF.